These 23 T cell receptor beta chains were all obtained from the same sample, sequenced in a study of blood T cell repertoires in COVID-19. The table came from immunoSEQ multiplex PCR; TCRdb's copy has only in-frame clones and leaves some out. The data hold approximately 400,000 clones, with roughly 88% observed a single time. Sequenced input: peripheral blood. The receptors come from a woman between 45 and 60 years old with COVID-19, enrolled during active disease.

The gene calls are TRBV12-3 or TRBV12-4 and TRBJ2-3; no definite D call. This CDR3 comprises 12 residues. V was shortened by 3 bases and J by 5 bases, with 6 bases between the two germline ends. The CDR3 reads CASSFVRDTQYF. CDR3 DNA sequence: TGTGCCAGCAGTTTTGTGAGAGATACGCAGTATTTT.

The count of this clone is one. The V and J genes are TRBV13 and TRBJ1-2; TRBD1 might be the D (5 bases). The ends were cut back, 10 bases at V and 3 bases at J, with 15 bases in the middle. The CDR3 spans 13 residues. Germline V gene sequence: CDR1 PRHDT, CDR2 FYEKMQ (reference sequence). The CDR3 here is CAMTAVGHYGYTF. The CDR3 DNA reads TGTGCCATGACAGCCGTGGGGCACTATGGCTACACCTTC.

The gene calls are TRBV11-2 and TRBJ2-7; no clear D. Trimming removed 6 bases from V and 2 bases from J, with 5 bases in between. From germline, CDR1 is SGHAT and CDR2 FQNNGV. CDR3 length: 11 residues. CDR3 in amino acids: CASSQAYEQYF. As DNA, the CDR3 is TGTGCCAGCAGTCAGGCCTACGAGCAGTACTTC.

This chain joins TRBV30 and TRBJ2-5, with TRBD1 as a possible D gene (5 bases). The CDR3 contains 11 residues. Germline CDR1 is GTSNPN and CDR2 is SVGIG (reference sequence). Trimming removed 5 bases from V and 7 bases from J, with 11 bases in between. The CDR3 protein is CAWEGVGTQYF. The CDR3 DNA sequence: TGTGCCTGGGAAGGGGTGGGGACCCAGTACTTC.

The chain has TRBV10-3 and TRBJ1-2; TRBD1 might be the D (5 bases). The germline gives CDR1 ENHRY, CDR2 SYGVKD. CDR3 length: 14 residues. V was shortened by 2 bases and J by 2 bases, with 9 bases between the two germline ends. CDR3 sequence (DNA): TGTGCCATCAGTGAGAGGGGCCAAAACTATGGCTACACCTTC. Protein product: CAISERGQNYGYTF.

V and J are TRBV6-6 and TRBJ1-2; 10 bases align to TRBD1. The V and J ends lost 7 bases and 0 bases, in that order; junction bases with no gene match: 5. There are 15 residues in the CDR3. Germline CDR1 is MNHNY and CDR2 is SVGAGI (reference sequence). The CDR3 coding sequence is TGTGCCAGCAACGCCGGACAGGGGGCTAACTATGGCTACACCTTC. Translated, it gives CASNAGQGANYGYTF.

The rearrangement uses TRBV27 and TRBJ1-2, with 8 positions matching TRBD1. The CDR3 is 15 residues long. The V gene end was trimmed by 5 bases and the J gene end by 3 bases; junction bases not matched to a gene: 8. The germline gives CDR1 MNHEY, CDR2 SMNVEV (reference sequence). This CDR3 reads CASSPGTGIDYGYTF. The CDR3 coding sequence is TGTGCCAGCAGTCCGGGGACAGGAATCGACTATGGCTACACCTTC.

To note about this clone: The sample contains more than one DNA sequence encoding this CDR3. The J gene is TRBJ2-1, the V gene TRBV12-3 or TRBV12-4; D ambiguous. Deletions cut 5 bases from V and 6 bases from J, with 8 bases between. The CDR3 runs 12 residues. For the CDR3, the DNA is TGTGCCAGCAGTCCGACTGCCAATGAGCAGTTCTTC. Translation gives CASSPTANEQFF.

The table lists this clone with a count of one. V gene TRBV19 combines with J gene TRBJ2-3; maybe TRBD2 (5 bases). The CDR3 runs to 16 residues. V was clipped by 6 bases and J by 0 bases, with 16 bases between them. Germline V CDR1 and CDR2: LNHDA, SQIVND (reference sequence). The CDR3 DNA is TGTGCCAGTAGCGACGCCGCGGCGGGTAGCACAGATACGCAGTATTTT. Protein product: CASSDAAAGSTDTQYF.

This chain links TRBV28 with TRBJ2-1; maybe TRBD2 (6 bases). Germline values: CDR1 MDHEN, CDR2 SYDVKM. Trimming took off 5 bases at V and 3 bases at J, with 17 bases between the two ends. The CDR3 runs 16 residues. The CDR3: CASSDPSGSSYNEQFF. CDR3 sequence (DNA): TGTGCCAGCAGTGACCCGAGCGGGTCTAGCTACAATGAGCAGTTCTTC.

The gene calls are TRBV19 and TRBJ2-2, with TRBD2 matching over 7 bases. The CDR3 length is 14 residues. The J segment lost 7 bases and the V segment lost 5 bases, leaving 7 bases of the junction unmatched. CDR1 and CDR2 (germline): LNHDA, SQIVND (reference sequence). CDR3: CASSGREHGGELFF. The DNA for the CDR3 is TGTGCCAGTAGTGGGAGGGAACACGGCGGGGAGCTGTTTTTT.

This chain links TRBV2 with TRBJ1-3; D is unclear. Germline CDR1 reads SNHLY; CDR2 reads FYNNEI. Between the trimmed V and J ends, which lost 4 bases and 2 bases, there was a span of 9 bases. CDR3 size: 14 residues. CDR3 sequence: CASSAEVTGNTIYF. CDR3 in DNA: TGTGCCAGCAGTGCCGAGGTTACTGGAAACACCATATATTTT.

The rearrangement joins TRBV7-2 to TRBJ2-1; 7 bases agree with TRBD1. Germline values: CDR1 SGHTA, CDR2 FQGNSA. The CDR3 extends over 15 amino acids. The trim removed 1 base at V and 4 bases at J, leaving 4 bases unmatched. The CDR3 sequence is CASSLGDSVYNEQFF. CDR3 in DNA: TGTGCCAGCAGCTTAGGGGACAGCGTATACAATGAGCAGTTCTTC.

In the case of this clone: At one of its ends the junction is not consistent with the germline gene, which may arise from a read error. The CDR3 is CASSVRTGTSDF. The DNA of the CDR3 is TGTGCCAGCAGCGTCCGGACAGGGACCTCGGATTTT. This chain uses TRBV9 with TRBJ1-5; 8 bases are shared with TRBD1. The CDR3 is 12 amino acids. Germline-derived CDR1 and CDR2 are SGDLS and YYNGEE.

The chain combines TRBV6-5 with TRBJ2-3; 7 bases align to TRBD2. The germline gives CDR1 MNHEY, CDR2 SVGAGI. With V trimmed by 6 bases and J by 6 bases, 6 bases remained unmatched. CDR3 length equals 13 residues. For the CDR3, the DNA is TGTGCCAGCAGGGGCGGGGGTACGGATACGCAGTATTTT. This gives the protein CASRGGGTDTQYF.

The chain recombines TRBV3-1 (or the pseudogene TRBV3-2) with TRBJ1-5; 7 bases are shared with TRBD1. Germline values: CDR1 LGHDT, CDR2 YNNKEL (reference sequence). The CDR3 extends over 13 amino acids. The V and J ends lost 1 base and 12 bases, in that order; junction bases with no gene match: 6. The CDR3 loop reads CASSQATGSHQHF. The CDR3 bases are TGTGCCAGCAGCCAAGCGACAGGGAGTCACCAGCATTTT.

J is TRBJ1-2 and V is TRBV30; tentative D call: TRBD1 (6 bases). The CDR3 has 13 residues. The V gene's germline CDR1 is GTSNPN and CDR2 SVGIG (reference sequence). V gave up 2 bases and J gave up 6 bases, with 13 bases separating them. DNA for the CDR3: TGTGCCTGGAGTTCTACAGGGTACGATGGCTACACCTTC. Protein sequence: CAWSSTGYDGYTF.

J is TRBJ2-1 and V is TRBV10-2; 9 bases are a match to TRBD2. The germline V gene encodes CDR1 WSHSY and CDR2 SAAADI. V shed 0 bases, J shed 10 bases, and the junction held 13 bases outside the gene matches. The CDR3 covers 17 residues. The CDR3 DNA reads TGCGCCAGCAGTGAGTCCGCCCAGCGGGGGGCGCACCGAGAGCAGTTCTTC. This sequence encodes CASSESAQRGAHREQFF.

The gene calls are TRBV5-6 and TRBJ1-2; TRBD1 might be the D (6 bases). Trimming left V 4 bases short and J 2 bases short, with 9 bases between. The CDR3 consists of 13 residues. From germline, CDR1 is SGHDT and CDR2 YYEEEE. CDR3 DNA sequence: TGTGCCAGCAGCCCCACAGGGAACTATGGCTACACCTTC. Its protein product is CASSPTGNYGYTF.

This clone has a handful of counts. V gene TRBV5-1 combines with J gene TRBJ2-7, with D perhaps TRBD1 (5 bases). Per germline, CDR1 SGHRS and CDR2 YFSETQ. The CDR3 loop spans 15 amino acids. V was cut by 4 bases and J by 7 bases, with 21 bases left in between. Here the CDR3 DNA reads TGCGCCAGCAGCCGCGGTCTGCAGGGTCTAGGGGAGCAGTACTTC. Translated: CASSRGLQGLGEQYF.

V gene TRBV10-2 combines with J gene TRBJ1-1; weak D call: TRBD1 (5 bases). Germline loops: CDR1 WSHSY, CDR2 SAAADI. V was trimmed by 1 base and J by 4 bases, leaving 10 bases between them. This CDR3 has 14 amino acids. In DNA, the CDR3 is TGCGCCAGCAGTGAGTGGGGCAGATCCACTGAAGCTTTCTTT. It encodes CASSEWGRSTEAFF.

The CDR3, as DNA: TGTGCCAGCAGTTATTTAGGGGGCGAGCAGTACTTC. Translating it yields CASSYLGGEQYF. The chain recombines TRBV6-5 with TRBJ2-7; possible D gene TRBD1, 6 bases. Germline lookup yields CDR1 MNHEY and CDR2 SVGAGI. With 3 bases removed from V and 6 bases from J, the gap between germline ends came to 9 bases. The CDR3 has 12 residues.

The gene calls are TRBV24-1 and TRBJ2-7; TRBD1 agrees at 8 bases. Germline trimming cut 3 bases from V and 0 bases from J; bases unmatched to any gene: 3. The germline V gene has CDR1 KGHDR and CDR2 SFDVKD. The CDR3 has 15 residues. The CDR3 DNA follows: TGTGCCACCAGTGATAGGACAGGGAACTCCTACGAGCAGTACTTC. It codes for CATSDRTGNSYEQYF.